This TCR beta chain emerged from a study of T-cell memory formation after mild COVID-19. Study summary: TCR clusters were mostly donor specific.

Findings and caveats of the study: Clones that shrank (day 15 to 85) were balanced CD4/CD8, whereas later expanders leaned CD4+. Shrinking CD4+ clones resided mostly in CM and EM, and CD8+ ones in EMRA. Cross-reactive memory seemingly joined, as some responding clones were found in pre-infection memory.

This clonotype has ten or more counts. Its antigen is currently unknown. Germline V gene data show CDR1 as MNHEY and CDR2 as SVGEGT. V gave up 6 bases and J gave up 9 bases; unmatched junction bases: 10. CDR3 size: 14 residues. TCRdb fed the 5' RACE reads into MiXCR, producing one record per CDR3 protein. The sample has about 57,000 distinct CDR3 sequences, 9% to 15% seen once. V usage is TRBV6-2 or TRBV6-3 and J usage is TRBJ2-1; 8 positions match TRBD2. The TCR originated in a man aged 18-30 years who had mild COVID-19 (a few samples of this study predate the infection). Cell type and time point are not known. Material for sequencing was PBMCs or a T cell subset sorted from them (not recorded which). The CDR3 DNA follows: TGTGCCAGCAGAAAAACGGGGGGGCCGGGTGAGCAGTTCTTC. Translated, it gives CASRKTGGPGEQFF.